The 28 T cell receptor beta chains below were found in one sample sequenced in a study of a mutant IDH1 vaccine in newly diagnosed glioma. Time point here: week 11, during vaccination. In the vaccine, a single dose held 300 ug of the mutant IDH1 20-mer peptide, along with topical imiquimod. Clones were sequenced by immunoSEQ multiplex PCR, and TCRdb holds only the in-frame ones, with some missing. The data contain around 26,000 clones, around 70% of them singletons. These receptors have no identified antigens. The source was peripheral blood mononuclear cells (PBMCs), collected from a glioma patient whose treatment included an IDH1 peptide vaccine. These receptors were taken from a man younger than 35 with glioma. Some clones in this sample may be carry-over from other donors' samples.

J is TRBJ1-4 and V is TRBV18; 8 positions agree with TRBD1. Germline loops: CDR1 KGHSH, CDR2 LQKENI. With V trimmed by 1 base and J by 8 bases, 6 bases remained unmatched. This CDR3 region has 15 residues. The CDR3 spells CASSPQGQVGEKLFF. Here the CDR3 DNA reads TGTGCCAGCTCACCACAGGGACAGGTTGGGGAAAAACTGTTTTTT.

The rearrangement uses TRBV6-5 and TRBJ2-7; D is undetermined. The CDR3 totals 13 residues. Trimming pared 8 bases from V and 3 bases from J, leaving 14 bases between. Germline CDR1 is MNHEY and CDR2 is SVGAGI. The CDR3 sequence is CASSTHIFYEQYF. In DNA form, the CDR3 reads TGTGCCAGCTCTACCCATATATTCTACGAGCAGTACTTC.

The CDR3 bases are TGTGCCAGCAGTGAAGCGGCCAGGACCTACGAGCAGTACTTC. Its protein product is CASSEAARTYEQYF. The gene calls are TRBV2 and TRBJ2-7; no reliable D call. Trimming left V 0 bases short and J 2 bases short, with 8 bases between. Germline V gives CDR1 SNHLY, CDR2 FYNNEI. The CDR3 contains 14 residues.

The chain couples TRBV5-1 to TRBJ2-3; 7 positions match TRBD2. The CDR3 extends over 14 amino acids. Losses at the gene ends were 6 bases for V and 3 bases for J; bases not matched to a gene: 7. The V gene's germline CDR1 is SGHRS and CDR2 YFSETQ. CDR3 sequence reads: CASTSGGGTDTQYF. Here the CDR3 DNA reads TGCGCCAGCACCTCGGGGGGAGGGACAGATACGCAGTATTTT.

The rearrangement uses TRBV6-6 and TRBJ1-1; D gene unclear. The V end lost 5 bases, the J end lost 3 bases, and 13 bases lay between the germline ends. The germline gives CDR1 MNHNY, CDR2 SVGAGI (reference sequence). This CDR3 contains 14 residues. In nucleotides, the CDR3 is TGTGCCAGCAGTGCACACCGGGAATACACTGAAGCTTTCTTT. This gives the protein CASSAHREYTEAFF.

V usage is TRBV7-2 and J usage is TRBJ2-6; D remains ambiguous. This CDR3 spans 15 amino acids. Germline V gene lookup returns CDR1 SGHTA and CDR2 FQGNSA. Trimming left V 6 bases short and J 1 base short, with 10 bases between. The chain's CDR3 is CASSPIASGANVLTF. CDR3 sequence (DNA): TGTGCCAGCAGTCCCATAGCATCTGGGGCCAACGTCCTGACTTTC. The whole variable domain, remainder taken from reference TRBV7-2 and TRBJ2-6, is GAGVSQSPSNKVTEKGKDVELRCDPISGHTALYWYRQSLGQGLEFLIYFQGNSAPDKSGLPSDRFSAERTGGSVSTLTIQRTQQEDSAVYLCASSPIASGANVLTFGAGSRLTVL.

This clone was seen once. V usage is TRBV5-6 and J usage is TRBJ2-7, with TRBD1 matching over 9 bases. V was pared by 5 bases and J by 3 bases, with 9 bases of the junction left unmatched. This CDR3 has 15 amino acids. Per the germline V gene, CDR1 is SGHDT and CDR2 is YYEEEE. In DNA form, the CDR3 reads TGTGCCAGCAGTCGTGGATGGACAGGGGTCTACGAGCAGTACTTC. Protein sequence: CASSRGWTGVYEQYF.

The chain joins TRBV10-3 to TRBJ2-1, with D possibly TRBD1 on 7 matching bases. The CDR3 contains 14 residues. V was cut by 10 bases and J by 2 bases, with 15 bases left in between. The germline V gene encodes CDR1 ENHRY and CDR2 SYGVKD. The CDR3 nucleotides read TGTGCCACAGGGGGGCCCGGGACCTACAATGAGCAGTTCTTC. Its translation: CATGGPGTYNEQFF.

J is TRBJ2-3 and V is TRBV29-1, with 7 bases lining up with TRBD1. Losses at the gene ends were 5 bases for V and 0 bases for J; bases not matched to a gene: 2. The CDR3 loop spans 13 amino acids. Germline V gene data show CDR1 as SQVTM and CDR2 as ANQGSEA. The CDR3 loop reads CSVWTGSTDTQYF. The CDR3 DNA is TGCAGCGTTTGGACAGGTAGCACAGATACGCAGTATTTT.

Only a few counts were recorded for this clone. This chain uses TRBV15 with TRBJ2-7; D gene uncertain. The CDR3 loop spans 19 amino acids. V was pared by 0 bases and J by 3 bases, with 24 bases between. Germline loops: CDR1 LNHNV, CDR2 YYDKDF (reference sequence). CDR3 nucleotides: TGTGCCACCAGCAGAGAATGGGATACCCGCAAGCTGTCAGGCTACGAGCAGTACTTC. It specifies CATSREWDTRKLSGYEQYF.

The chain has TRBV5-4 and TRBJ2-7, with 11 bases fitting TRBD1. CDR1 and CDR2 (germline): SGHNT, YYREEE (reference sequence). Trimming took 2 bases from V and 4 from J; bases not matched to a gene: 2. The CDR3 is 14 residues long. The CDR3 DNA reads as TGTGCCAGCAGCTTTGGGACAGGGGGATACGAGCAGTACTTC. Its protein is CASSFGTGGYEQYF.

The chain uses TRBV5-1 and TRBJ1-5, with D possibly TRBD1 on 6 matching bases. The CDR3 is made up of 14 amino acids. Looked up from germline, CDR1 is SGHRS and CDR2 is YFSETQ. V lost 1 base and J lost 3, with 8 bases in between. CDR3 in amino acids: CASSLTGTNQPQHF. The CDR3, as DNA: TGCGCCAGCAGCTTGACAGGGACCAATCAGCCCCAGCATTTT.

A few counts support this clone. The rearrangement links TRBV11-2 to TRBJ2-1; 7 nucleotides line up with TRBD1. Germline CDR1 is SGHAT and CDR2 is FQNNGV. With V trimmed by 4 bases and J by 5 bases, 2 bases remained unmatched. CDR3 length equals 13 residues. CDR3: CASSWDSHNEQFF. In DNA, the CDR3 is TGTGCCAGCAGCTGGGACAGCCACAATGAGCAGTTCTTC.

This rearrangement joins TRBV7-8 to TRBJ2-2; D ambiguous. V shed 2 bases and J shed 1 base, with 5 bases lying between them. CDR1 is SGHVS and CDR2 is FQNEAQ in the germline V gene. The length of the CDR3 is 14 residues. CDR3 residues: CASSLFRNTGELFF. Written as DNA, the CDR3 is TGTGCCAGCAGCTTATTTAGGAACACCGGGGAGCTGTTTTTT. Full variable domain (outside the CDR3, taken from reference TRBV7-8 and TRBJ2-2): GAGVSQSPRYKVAKRGQDVALRCDPISGHVSLFWYQQALGQGPEFLTYFQNEAQLDKSGLPSDRFFAERPEGSVSTLKIQRTQQEDSAVYLCASSLFRNTGELFFGEGSRLTVL.

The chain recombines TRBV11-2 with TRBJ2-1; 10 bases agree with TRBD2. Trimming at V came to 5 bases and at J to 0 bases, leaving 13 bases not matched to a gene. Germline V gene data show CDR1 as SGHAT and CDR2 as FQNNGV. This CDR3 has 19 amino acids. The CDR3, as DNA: TGTGCCAGCAGCGTCAGAGGACTAGCGGACGGGAGCTCCTACAATGAGCAGTTCTTC. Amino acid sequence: CASSVRGLADGSSYNEQFF. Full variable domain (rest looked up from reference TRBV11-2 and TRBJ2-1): EAGVAQSPRYKIIEKRQSVAFWCNPISGHATLYWYQQILGQGPKLLIQFQNNGVVDDSQLPKDRFSAERLKGVDSTLKIQPAKLEDSAVYLCASSVRGLADGSSYNEQFFGPGTRLTVL.

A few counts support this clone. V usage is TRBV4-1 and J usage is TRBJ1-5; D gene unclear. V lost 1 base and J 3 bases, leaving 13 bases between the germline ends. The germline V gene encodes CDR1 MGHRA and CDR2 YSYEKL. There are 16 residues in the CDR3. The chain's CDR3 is CASSQVAGQANQPQHF. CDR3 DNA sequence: TGCGCCAGCAGCCAAGTAGCGGGCCAGGCCAATCAGCCCCAGCATTTT.

The CDR3 DNA follows: TGTGCCAGCAGCCCTTGGCTAGCGGGGCCCCCGAAGGCCCAGTACTTC. This gives the protein CASSPWLAGPPKAQYF. The chain joins TRBV7-2 to TRBJ2-5; 9 nucleotides align to TRBD2. J gave up 9 bases and V 5 bases, and 16 bases lay outside the gene matches. In germline, CDR1 is SGHTA, CDR2 FQGNSA. This CDR3 has 16 residues. The full variable domain, completed using reference TRBV7-2 and TRBJ2-5, is GAGVSQSPSNKVTEKGKDVELRCDPISGHTALYWYRQSLGQGLEFLIYFQGNSAPDKSGLPSDRFSAERTGGSVSTLTIQRTQQEDSAVYLCASSPWLAGPPKAQYFGPGTRLLVL.

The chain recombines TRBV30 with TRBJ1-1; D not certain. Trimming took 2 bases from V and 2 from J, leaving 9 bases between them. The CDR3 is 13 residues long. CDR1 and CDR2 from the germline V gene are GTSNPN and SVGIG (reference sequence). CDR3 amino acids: CAWSSWANTEAFF. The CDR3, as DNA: TGTGCCTGGAGTTCGTGGGCTAACACTGAAGCTTTCTTT.

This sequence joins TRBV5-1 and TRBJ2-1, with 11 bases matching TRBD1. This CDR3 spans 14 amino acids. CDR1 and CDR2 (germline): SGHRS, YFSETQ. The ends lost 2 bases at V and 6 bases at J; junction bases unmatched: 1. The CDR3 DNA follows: TGCGCCAGCAGCTTAGGGACAGGGGGCAATGAGCAGTTCTTC. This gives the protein CASSLGTGGNEQFF.

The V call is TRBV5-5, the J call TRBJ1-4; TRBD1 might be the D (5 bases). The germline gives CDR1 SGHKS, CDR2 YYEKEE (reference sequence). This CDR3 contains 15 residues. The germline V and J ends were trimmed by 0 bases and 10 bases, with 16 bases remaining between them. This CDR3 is CASSLDRTTRGKLFF. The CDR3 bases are TGTGCCAGCAGCTTGGACAGGACAACCCGCGGAAAACTGTTTTTT. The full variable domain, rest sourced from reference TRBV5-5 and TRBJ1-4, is DAGVTQSPTHLIKTRGQQVTLRCSPISGHKSVSWYQQVLGQGPQFIFQYYEKEERGRGNFPDRFSARQFPNYSSELNVNALLLGDSALYLCASSLDRTTRGKLFFGSGTQLSVL.

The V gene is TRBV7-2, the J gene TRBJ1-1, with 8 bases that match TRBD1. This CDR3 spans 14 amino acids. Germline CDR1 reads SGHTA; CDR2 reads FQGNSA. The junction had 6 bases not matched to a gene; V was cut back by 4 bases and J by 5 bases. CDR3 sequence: CASSSRTGQTEAFF. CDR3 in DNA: TGTGCCAGCAGCTCCCGGACAGGGCAGACTGAAGCTTTCTTT.

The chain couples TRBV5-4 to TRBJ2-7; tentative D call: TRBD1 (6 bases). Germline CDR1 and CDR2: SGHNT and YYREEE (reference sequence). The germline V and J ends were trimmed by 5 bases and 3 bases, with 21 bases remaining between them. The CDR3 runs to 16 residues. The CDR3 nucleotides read TGTGCCAGCAGTCAGGCACCCTCAGGGGTGGGCTACGAGCAGTACTTC. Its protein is CASSQAPSGVGYEQYF.

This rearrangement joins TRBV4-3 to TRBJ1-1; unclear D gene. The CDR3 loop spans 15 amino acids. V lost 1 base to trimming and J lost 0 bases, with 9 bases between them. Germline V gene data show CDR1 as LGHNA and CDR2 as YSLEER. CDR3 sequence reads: CASSQGSGMNTEAFF. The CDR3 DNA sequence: TGCGCCAGCAGCCAAGGGTCGGGGATGAACACTGAAGCTTTCTTT.

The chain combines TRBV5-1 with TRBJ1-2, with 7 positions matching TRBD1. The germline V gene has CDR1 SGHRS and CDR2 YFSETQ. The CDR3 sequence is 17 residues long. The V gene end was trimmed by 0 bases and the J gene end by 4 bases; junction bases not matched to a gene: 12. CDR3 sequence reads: CASSLESGQPTLYGYTF. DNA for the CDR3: TGCGCCAGCAGCTTGGAATCGGGACAGCCTACACTCTATGGCTACACCTTC.

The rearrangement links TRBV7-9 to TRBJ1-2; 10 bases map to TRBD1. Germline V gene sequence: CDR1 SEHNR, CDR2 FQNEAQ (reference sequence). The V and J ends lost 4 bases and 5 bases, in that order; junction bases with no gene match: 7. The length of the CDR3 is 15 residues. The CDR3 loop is CASSSLDRGFYGYTF. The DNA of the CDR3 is TGTGCCAGCAGCTCCCTGGACAGGGGGTTTTATGGCTACACCTTC.

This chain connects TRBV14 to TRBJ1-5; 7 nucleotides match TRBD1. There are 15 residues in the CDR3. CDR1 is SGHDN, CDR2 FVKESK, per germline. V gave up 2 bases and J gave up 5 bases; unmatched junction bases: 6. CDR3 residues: CASSQPGGLDQPQHF. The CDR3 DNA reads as TGTGCCAGCAGCCAACCAGGGGGACTCGATCAGCCCCAGCATTTT. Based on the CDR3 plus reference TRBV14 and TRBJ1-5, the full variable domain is EAGVTQFPSHSVIEKGQTVTLRCDPISGHDNLYWYRRVMGKEIKFLLHFVKESKQDESGMPNNRFLAERTGGTYSTLKVQPAELEDSGVYFCASSQPGGLDQPQHFGDGTRLSIL.

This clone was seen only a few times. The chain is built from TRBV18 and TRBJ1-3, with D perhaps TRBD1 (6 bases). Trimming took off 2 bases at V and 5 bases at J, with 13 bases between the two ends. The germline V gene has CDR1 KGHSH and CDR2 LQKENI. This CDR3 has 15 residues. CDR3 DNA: TGTGCCAGCTCACCAGTCGGACAGCTTAGAAACACCATATATTTT. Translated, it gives CASSPVGQLRNTIYF.

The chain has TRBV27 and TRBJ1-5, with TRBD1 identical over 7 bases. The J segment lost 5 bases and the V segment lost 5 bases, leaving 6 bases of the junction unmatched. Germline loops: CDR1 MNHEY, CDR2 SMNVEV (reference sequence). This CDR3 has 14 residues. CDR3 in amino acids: CASSLGTDHQPQHF. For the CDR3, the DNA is TGTGCCAGCAGTCTGGGGACAGATCATCAGCCCCAGCATTTT.